The 22 T cell receptor beta chains listed next were all sequenced from one sample in a study of T-cell memory formation after mild COVID-19. TCRdb called the 5' RACE reads again in MiXCR, with one record for every CDR3 protein. The profile shows under 350,000 distinct CDR3 sequences, 15% to 20% of them singletons. The sequencing sample was made of PBMCs or a T cell subset sorted from them (not recorded which). These receptors came from a man aged 18-30 years who had mild COVID-19 (a few samples of this study predate the infection). Cell type and time point are not known.

The rearrangement uses TRBV20-1 and TRBJ2-5; 8 bases align to TRBD2. The J segment lost 1 base and the V segment lost 6 bases, leaving 4 bases of the junction unmatched. CDR1 is DFQATT and CDR2 is SNEGSKA in the germline V gene (reference sequence). CDR3 length: 13 amino acids. As DNA, the CDR3 is TGCAGTGCAAAGGCGGGGGGCCAAGAGACCCAGTACTTC. As protein: CSAKAGGQETQYF.

The CDR3 nucleotides read TGTGCCAGCAGCTTAGCGGGACTAGATGGCTACACCTTC. Protein: CASSLAGLDGYTF. The rearrangement links TRBV7-6 to TRBJ1-2; TRBD1 might be the D (5 bases). Germline CDR1 reads SGHVS; CDR2 reads FNYEAQ. Trimming pared 0 bases from V and 6 bases from J, leaving 8 bases between. CDR3 length: 13 residues.

This clonotype was detected a few times. The J gene is TRBJ2-6, the V gene TRBV18; D is unclear. Trimming shortened V by 4 bases and J by 2 bases, and 9 bases separated the two germline ends. This CDR3 region has 15 residues. Germline V gene sequence: CDR1 KGHSH, CDR2 LQKENI. CDR3 in amino acids: CASSLDGTGANVLTF. CDR3 nucleotides: TGTGCCAGCTCACTGGATGGAACTGGGGCCAACGTCCTGACTTTC.

This clonotype was counted a few times. The chain joins TRBV10-3 to TRBJ2-1, with D possibly called TRBD1 or TRBD2 (5 bases each). CDR1 and CDR2 (germline): ENHRY, SYGVKD. Trimming removed 4 bases from V and 10 bases from J, with 14 bases in between. CDR3 length: 13 amino acids. The CDR3 protein is CAISAGTPGEQFF. As DNA, the CDR3 is TGTGCCATCAGTGCCGGGACCCCCGGCGAGCAGTTCTTC.

This clonotype was detected a few times. J is TRBJ1-6 and V is TRBV4-3, with D unclear. Germline V gene sequence: CDR1 LGHNA, CDR2 YSLEER. This CDR3 has 16 residues. Trimming removed 3 bases at V and 4 bases at J, with 13 bases between. CDR3 sequence: CASSQRTAEYNSPLHF. The CDR3 region has the DNA TGCGCCAGCAGCCAGAGGACGGCAGAGTATAATTCACCCCTCCACTTT.

This clonotype showed up just a few times. The chain links TRBV4-1 to TRBJ2-1; 8 nucleotides agree with TRBD2. V lost 8 bases to trimming and J lost 0 bases; unmatched junction nucleotides: 12. The CDR3 has 17 amino acids. Germline values: CDR1 MGHRA, CDR2 YSYEKL. CDR3 residues: CASVGLPAGGSYNEQFF. Here the CDR3 DNA reads TGCGCCAGCGTGGGTCTTCCGGCGGGGGGCTCCTACAATGAGCAGTTCTTC.

This clonotype was recorded a few times. This chain links TRBV2 with TRBJ2-2; D could derive from TRBD1 or TRBD2 (6 bases each). This CDR3 is built from 15 residues. Germline V gives CDR1 SNHLY, CDR2 FYNNEI. V was clipped by 9 bases and J by 2 bases, with 16 bases between them. The CDR3 nucleotides are TGTGCCAGTAGGGGGACTGCAGTTAACACCGGGGAGCTGTTTTTT. Translation gives CASRGTAVNTGELFF.

This clonotype has only a few counts. This rearrangement joins TRBV6-1 to TRBJ2-1, with D tentatively TRBD1 or TRBD2 (5 bases each). The CDR3 contains 15 residues. Per germline, CDR1 MNHNS and CDR2 SASEGT. The germline V and J ends were trimmed by 6 bases and 0 bases, with 12 bases remaining between them. The CDR3 reads CASRWGSPSYNEQFF. The CDR3 coding sequence is TGTGCCAGCAGATGGGGGAGCCCCTCCTACAATGAGCAGTTCTTC.

The V gene is TRBV12-3 or TRBV12-4, the J gene TRBJ2-3; D unresolved. V lost 7 bases and J 6 bases, leaving 11 bases between the germline ends. CDR3 length: 12 residues. The CDR3 protein is CASTTFGDTQYF. As DNA, the CDR3 is TGTGCCAGCACTACCTTTGGGGATACGCAGTATTTT.

The chain is built from TRBV29-1 and TRBJ1-2; possible D gene TRBD1, 6 bases. The CDR3 length is 14 residues. Germline CDR1 and CDR2: SQVTM and ANQGSEA. V shed 1 base and J shed 5 bases, with 14 bases lying between them. In nucleotides, the CDR3 is TGCAGCGTTGAAGTACAGTGGGGGCAATATGGCTACACCTTC. This translates into CSVEVQWGQYGYTF.

The rearrangement uses TRBV2 and TRBJ2-2; D is possibly TRBD1 (5 bases). Germline V lookup: CDR1 SNHLY, CDR2 FYNNEI. The V end was cut by 11 bases, the J end by 4 bases, with 8 bases between. There are 11 residues in the CDR3. The CDR3 sequence is CASGITGELFF. In DNA form, the CDR3 reads TGTGCCTCAGGGATCACCGGGGAGCTGTTTTTT.

In its sample, this clonotype was seen a few times. The genes are TRBV10-3 and TRBJ2-7; 13 bases map to TRBD2. The CDR3 runs 14 residues. The ends lost 11 bases at V and 1 base at J; junction bases unmatched: 5. The V gene's germline CDR1 is ENHRY and CDR2 SYGVKD. The CDR3 nucleotides read TGTGCCGCAAGGACTAGCGGGGGTTCCTACGAGCAGTACTTC. It translates to CAARTSGGSYEQYF.

V is TRBV6-2 or TRBV6-3 and J is TRBJ1-5, with 9 positions matching TRBD1. CDR1 MNHEY and CDR2 SVGEGT come from the germline V gene. CDR3 length equals 15 residues. With 6 bases clipped from V and 5 bases from J, the junction kept 8 bases outside the gene matches. The CDR3 nucleotides read TGTGCCAGCAGAGTACAGGGGGCGAGGGATCAGCCCCAGCATTTT. Translation gives CASRVQGARDQPQHF.

The V gene is TRBV10-3, the J gene TRBJ1-1; D uncertain. Per the germline V gene, CDR1 is ENHRY and CDR2 is SYGVKD. There are 14 residues in the CDR3. With 4 bases removed from V and 4 bases from J, the gap between germline ends came to 13 bases. The DNA of the CDR3 is TGTGCCATCAGTGGGCTGAGGGTGGGCACTGAAGCTTTCTTT. Protein: CAISGLRVGTEAFF.

A remark on this clonotype: The missing conserved phenylalanine or tryptophan at the end of this CDR3 makes a read error likely. The chain carries TRBV12-3 or TRBV12-4 and TRBJ1-2; no clear D gene. The CDR3 runs to 8 residues. CDR3 bases: TGCCCAGACCATGGCTACACCATC. Protein: CPDHGYTI.

The rearrangement joins TRBV7-2 to TRBJ2-3; 10 bases line up with TRBD1. The CDR3 has 18 residues. CDR1 is SGHTA, CDR2 FQGNSA, per germline. With 6 bases clipped from V and 1 base from J, the junction kept 13 bases outside the gene matches. The CDR3 sequence is CASRLTGGEPTRTDTQYF. The CDR3 region has the DNA TGTGCCAGCAGGTTGACAGGGGGCGAACCGACCCGCACAGATACGCAGTATTTT.

This clonotype was seen a few times. The gene calls are TRBV20-1 and TRBJ2-3; 7 bases fit TRBD2. V was clipped by 3 bases and J by 1 base; unmatched bases: 16. Germline values: CDR1 DFQATT, CDR2 SNEGSKA (reference sequence). This CDR3 is built from 18 residues. Here the CDR3 DNA reads TGCAGTGCTAGTATCCCACGGGGGAGCCGGGGGGGCACAGATACGCAGTATTTT. Translation: CSASIPRGSRGGTDTQYF.

In this sample, this clonotype turned up many times. The rearrangement links TRBV29-1 to TRBJ2-1; unclear D gene. V lost 7 bases, J lost 5 bases, and 6 bases lay in between. From germline, CDR1 is SQVTM and CDR2 ANQGSEA. This CDR3 has 10 residues. Here the CDR3 DNA reads TGCAGCGCCCGACACAATGAGCAGTTCTTC. This sequence encodes CSARHNEQFF.

This chain joins TRBV7-9 and TRBJ2-3; 7 bases align to TRBD1. Losses at the gene ends were 5 bases for V and 0 bases for J; bases not matched to a gene: 5. CDR1 SEHNR and CDR2 FQNEAQ come from the germline V gene (reference sequence). This CDR3 is built from 15 residues. The CDR3, as DNA: TGTGCCAGCAGCCCGGGACAGAAGAGCACAGATACGCAGTATTTT. This translates into CASSPGQKSTDTQYF.

This clonotype was found many times. V gene TRBV5-1 combines with J gene TRBJ2-7, with 7 bases aligning to TRBD1. J gave up 4 bases and V 0 bases, and 7 bases lay outside the gene matches. Germline CDR1 reads SGHRS; CDR2 reads YFSETQ. The CDR3 is 15 residues long. The CDR3 spells CASSLAPGTVYEQYF. CDR3 nucleotide sequence: TGCGCCAGCAGCTTGGCACCGGGGACAGTATACGAGCAGTACTTC.

The sample holds a few counts of this clonotype. This chain connects TRBV4-1 to TRBJ2-7, with D uncertain. The CDR3 is 13 amino acids. V was shortened by 2 bases and J by 0 bases, with 5 bases between the two germline ends. Germline loops: CDR1 MGHRA, CDR2 YSYEKL. DNA for the CDR3: TGCGCCAGCAGCCAAATCCTCTCCTACGAGCAGTACTTC. This gives the protein CASSQILSYEQYF.

The CDR3, as DNA: TGTGCCAGCAGTTTATCCTATGGGGCCTTGAACACTGAAGCTTTCTTT. It translates to CASSLSYGALNTEAFF. This rearrangement joins TRBV12-3 or TRBV12-4 to TRBJ1-1; D perhaps matches TRBD1 (5 bases). Trimming shortened V by 2 bases and J by 0 bases, and 13 bases separated the two germline ends. This CDR3 is built from 16 residues.